These T cell receptor beta chains were read from a single sample in a study of Graves' ophthalmopathy and Graves' hyperthyroidism. MiXCR, run by TCRdb on the multiplex PCR reads, gives a single entry per CDR3 protein. This sample has 620,000 or so distinct CDR3 sequences, with approximately 22% found just once. Sequencing was done on a sample of peripheral blood. These receptors all stem from a woman between 18 and 29 years old with stable Graves' hyperthyroidism. Some clones in this sample may be carry-over from other donors' samples. Both conserved end residues are part of each CDR3. Each record gives: CDR3 protein, J gene, V gene.

CDR3 protein: CASSRAREAGELFF; J gene: TRBJ2-2; V gene: TRBV18
CDR3 protein: CASSPQGWSGYTF; J gene: TRBJ1-2; V gene: TRBV18
CDR3 protein: CASSGTVRWFGKNIKYF; J gene: TRBJ2-4; V gene: TRBV2
CDR3 protein: CASSLVIGRTNQPQHF; J gene: TRBJ1-5; V gene: TRBV7-8
CDR3 protein: CASSQDWYQPQHF; J gene: TRBJ1-5; V gene: TRBV4-2
CDR3 protein: CASSPDRASSSYF; J gene: TRBJ2-7; V gene: TRBV18
CDR3 protein: CASSESGTDYGYTF; J gene: TRBJ1-2; V gene: TRBV6-1
CDR3 protein: CRVGEIGPGVSYEQYF; J gene: TRBJ2-7; V gene: TRBV20-1
CDR3 protein: CASSPGQSPEQYF; J gene: TRBJ2-7; V gene: TRBV28
CDR3 protein: CASSFPLRGSSGPKNIQYF; J gene: TRBJ2-4; V gene: TRBV28
CDR3 protein: CASSLVGRDREAFF; J gene: TRBJ1-1; V gene: TRBV12-3/TRBV12-4
CDR3 protein: CASSPQQGVTFGYTF; J gene: TRBJ1-2; V gene: TRBV12-3/TRBV12-4
CDR3 protein: CASRVRLGTEAFF; J gene: TRBJ1-1; V gene: TRBV2
CDR3 protein: CASSLLQGRELFF; J gene: TRBJ2-2; V gene: TRBV12-3/TRBV12-4
CDR3 protein: CASSLEGTRNTGELFF; J gene: TRBJ2-2; V gene: TRBV5-1
CDR3 protein: CSVRREGNSPLHF; J gene: TRBJ1-6; V gene: TRBV20-1
CDR3 protein: CASTWGQRMNTEAFF; J gene: TRBJ1-1; V gene: TRBV12-3/TRBV12-4
CDR3 protein: CASSELLAGVETQYF; J gene: TRBJ2-5; V gene: TRBV6-1
CDR3 protein: CASGYEQYF; J gene: TRBJ2-7; V gene: TRBV27
CDR3 protein: CASSARGYTEAFF; J gene: TRBJ1-1; V gene: TRBV6-1
CDR3 protein: CASSTGTSGTSSYEQYF; J gene: TRBJ2-7; V gene: TRBV5-1
CDR3 protein: CSARRGLAGAQEQYF; J gene: TRBJ2-7; V gene: TRBV20-1
CDR3 protein: CASSYLGVQPQHF; J gene: TRBJ1-5; V gene: TRBV6-2/TRBV6-3
CDR3 protein: CASSLATGYSNQPQHF; J gene: TRBJ1-5; V gene: TRBV12-3/TRBV12-4
CDR3 protein: CASSQGSASYEQYF; J gene: TRBJ2-7; V gene: TRBV3-1
CDR3 protein: CASSYAGSYDQPQHF; J gene: TRBJ1-5; V gene: TRBV6-2/TRBV6-3
CDR3 protein: CASSISAGGANYGYTF; J gene: TRBJ1-2; V gene: TRBV19
CDR3 protein: CASSMGTESYEQYF; J gene: TRBJ2-7; V gene: TRBV6-1
CDR3 protein: CASSMGTGGLGEQYF; J gene: TRBJ2-7; V gene: TRBV28
CDR3 protein: CAWSPLGLWGRNTEAFF; J gene: TRBJ1-1; V gene: TRBV30
CDR3 protein: CSVQGLTYGYTF; J gene: TRBJ1-2; V gene: TRBV29-1
CDR3 protein: CAGSLGDSLYEQYF; J gene: TRBJ2-7; V gene: TRBV27
CDR3 protein: CASSQEEARPTSEAFF; J gene: TRBJ1-1; V gene: TRBV4-1
CDR3 protein: CASGDFGYTF; J gene: TRBJ1-2; V gene: TRBV6-1
CDR3 protein: CASSLGGAAGVAETQYF; J gene: TRBJ2-5; V gene: TRBV7-2
CDR3 protein: CASSQDFASYGYTF; J gene: TRBJ1-2; V gene: TRBV4-3
CDR3 protein: CASSPFVGGSTDTQYF; J gene: TRBJ2-3; V gene: TRBV11-2
CDR3 protein: CASSDSRQEQYF; J gene: TRBJ2-7; V gene: TRBV9
CDR3 protein: CSGEGAWDTEAFF; J gene: TRBJ1-1; V gene: TRBV29-1
CDR3 protein: CSARDPRLNSYEQYF; J gene: TRBJ2-7; V gene: TRBV20-1
CDR3 protein: CSATNSRETQYF; J gene: TRBJ2-5; V gene: TRBV20-1
CDR3 protein: CASSPTTGDLSYGYTF; J gene: TRBJ1-2; V gene: TRBV12-3/TRBV12-4
CDR3 protein: CASRDRIFAGYTF; J gene: TRBJ1-2; V gene: TRBV11-2
CDR3 protein: CSARQPGVFNQPQHF; J gene: TRBJ1-5; V gene: TRBV20-1
CDR3 protein: CASSPARNSPLHF; J gene: TRBJ1-6; V gene: TRBV6-5